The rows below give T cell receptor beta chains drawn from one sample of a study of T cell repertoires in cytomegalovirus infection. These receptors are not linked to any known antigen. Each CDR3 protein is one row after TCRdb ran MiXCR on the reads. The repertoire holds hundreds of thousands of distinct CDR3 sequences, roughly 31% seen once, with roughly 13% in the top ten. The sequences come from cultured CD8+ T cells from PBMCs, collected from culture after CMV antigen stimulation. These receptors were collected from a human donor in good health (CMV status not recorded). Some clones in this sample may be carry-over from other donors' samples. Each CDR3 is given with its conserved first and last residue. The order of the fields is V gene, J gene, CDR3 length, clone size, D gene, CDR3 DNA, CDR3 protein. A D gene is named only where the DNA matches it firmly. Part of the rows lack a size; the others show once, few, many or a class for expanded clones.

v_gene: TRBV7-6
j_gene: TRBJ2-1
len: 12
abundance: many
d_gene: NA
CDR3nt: TGTGCCAGCAGCTTAGGGGGGGATGAGCAGTTCTTC
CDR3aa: CASSLGGDEQFF

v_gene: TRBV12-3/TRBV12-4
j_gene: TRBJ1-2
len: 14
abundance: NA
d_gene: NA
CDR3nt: TGTGCCAGCAGCCCCGCGGGGACTAACTATGGCTACACCTTC
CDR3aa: CASSPAGTNYGYTF

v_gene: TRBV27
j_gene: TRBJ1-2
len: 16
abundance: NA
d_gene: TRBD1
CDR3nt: TGTGCCAGCAGTAAGGACAGGGAGGGGCGGTCCTATGGCTACACCTTC
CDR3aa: CASSKDREGRSYGYTF

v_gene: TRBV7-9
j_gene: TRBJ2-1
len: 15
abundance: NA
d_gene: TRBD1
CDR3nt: TGTGCCAGCAGCTTAGGGGCAGGGGGTACGGATGAGCAGTTCTTC
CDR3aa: CASSLGAGGTDEQFF

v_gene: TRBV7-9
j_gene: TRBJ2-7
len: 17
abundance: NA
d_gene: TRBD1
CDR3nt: TGTGCCAGCAGCTTAGGGGACAGGGGCCTAGCGGCGTACGAGCAGTACTTC
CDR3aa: CASSLGDRGLAAYEQYF

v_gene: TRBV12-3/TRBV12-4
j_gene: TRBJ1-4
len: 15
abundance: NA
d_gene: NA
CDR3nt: TGTGCCAGCAGTTGGGGGCGAGTTTCAAATGAAAAACTGTTTTTT
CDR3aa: CASSWGRVSNEKLFF

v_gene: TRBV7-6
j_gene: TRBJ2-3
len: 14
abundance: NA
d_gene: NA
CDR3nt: TGTGCCAGCAGCTTAGTTTGTAGCACAGATACGCAGTATTTT
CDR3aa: CASSLVCSTDTQYF

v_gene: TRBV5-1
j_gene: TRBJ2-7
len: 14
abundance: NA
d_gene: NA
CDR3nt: TGCGCCAGCAGCTTGGTTCTAGCCTCCTACGAGCAGTACTTC
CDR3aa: CASSLVLASYEQYF

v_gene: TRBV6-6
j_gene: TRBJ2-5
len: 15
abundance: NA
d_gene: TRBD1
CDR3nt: TGTGCCAGCAGCAGGCTGTCACAGGGGTTAGAGACCCAGTACTTC
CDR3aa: CASSRLSQGLETQYF

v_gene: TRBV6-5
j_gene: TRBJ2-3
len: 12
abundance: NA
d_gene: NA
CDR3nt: TGTGCCAGCACGGGGGAGGCAGATACGCAGTATTTT
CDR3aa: CASTGEADTQYF

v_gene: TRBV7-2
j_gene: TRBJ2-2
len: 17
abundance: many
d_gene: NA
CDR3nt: TGTGCCAGCAGCCCTAGGGTCGGCGGTCTAAGAGGCGGGGAGCTGTTTTTT
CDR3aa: CASSPRVGGLRGGELFF

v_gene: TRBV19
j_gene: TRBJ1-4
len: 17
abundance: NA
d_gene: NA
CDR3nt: TGTGCCAGTAATGGGGCAGGGACCGGGTCAACTAATGAAAAACTGTTTTTT
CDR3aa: CASNGAGTGSTNEKLFF

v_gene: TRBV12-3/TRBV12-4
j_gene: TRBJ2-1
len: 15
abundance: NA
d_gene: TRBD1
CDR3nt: TGTGCCAGCAGTTTGCTCGAACAGGGGGTCAATGAGCAGTTCTTC
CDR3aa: CASSLLEQGVNEQFF

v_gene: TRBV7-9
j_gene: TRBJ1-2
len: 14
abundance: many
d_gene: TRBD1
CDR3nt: TGTGCCAGCAGCTCCGGGGACAGGATTTATGGCTACACCTTC
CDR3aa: CASSSGDRIYGYTF

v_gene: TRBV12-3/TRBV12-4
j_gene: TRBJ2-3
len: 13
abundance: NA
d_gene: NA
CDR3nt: TGTGCCAGCAGTCAAAGGGTGAGAGATACGCAGTATTTT
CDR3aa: CASSQRVRDTQYF

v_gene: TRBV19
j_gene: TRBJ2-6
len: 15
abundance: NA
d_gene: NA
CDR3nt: TGTGCCAGTGGGGCCCCAGGGTCTGGGGCCAACGTCCTGACTTTC
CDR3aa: CASGAPGSGANVLTF

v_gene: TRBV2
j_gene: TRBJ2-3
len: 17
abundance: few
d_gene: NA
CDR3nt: TGTGCCAGCAGAGACACAACGAGGGGTAGGACCGAAGATACGCAGTATTTT
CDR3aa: CASRDTTRGRTEDTQYF